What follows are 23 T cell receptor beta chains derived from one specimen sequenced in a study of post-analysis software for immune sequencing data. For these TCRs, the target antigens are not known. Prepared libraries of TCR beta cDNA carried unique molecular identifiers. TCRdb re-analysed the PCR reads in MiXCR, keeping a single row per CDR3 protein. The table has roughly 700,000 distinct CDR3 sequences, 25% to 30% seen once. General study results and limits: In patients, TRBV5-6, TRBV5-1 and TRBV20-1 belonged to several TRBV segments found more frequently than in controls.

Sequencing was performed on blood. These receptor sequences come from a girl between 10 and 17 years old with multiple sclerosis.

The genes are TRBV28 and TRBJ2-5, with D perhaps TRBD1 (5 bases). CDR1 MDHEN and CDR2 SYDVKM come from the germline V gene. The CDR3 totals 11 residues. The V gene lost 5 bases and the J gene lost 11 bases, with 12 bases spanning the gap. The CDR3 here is CASSLGRVQYF. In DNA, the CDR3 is TGTGCCAGCAGTCTGGGCAGGGTGCAGTACTTC.

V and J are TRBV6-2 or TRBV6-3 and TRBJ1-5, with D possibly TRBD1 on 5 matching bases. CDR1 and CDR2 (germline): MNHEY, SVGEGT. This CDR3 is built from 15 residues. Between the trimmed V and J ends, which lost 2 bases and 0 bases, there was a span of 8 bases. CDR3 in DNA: TGTGCCAGCAGTTACCTCAGGGATAGCAATCAGCCCCAGCATTTT. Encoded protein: CASSYLRDSNQPQHF.

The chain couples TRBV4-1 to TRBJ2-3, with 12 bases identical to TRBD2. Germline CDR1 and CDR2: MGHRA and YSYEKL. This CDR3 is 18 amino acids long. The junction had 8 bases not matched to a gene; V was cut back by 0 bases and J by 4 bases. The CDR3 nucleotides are TGCGCCAGCAGCCAAGATCGGGCTAGCGGGGGGGCGTCAGATACGCAGTATTTT. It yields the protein CASSQDRASGGASDTQYF.

CDR3 loop: CASSHLAGGPEDTQYF. The CDR3 region has the DNA TGTGCCAGCAGCCACCTAGCGGGAGGGCCGGAAGATACGCAGTATTTT. The rearrangement links TRBV7-2 to TRBJ2-3; the match to TRBD2 covers 12 bases. Trimming at V came to 5 bases and at J to 5 bases, leaving 8 bases not matched to a gene. The CDR3 covers 16 residues. Germline loops: CDR1 SGHTA, CDR2 FQGNSA.

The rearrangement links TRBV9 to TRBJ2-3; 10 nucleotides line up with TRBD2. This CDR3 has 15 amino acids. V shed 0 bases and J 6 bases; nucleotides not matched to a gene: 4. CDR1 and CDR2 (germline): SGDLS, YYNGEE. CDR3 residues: CASSVGTSGVDTQYF. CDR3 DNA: TGTGCCAGCAGCGTAGGGACTAGCGGCGTGGATACGCAGTATTTT.

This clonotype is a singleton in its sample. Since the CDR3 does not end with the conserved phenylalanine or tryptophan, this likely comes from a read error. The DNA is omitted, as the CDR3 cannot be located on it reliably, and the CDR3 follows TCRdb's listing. CDR3 amino acids: CASSQDLYTGGYTFGS. This rearrangement joins TRBV4-1 to TRBJ2-5; TRBD1, as called in the table, went unchecked against the DNA. The CDR3 comprises 16 residues, both ends counted. Germline lookup yields CDR1 MGHRA and CDR2 YSYEKL.

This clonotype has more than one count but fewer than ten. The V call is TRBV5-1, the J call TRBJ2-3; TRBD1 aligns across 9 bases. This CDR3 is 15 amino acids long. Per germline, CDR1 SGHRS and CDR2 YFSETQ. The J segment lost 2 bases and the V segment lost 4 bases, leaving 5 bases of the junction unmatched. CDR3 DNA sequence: TGCGCCAGCAGCCTCGGGACAGGGAACACAGATACGCAGTATTTT. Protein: CASSLGTGNTDTQYF.

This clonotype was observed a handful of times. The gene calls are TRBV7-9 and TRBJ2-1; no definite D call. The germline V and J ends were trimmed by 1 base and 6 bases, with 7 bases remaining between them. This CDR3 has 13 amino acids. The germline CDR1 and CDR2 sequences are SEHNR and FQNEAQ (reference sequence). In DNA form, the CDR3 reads TGTGCCAGCAGCTTAGAAGTCACCAATGAGCAGTTCTTC. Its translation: CASSLEVTNEQFF.

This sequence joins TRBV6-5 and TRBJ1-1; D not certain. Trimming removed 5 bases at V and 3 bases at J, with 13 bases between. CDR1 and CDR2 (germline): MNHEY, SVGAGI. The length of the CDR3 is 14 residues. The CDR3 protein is CASSPLGRDTEAFF. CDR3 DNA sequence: TGTGCCAGCAGTCCCCTCGGGAGGGACACTGAAGCTTTCTTT.

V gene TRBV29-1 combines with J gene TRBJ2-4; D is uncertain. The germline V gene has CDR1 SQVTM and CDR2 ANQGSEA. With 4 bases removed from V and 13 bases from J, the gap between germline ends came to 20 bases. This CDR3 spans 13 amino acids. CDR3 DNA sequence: TGCAGCGTTGTAGTCATCTTGTACAATGAGCAGTACTTC. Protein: CSVVVILYNEQYF.

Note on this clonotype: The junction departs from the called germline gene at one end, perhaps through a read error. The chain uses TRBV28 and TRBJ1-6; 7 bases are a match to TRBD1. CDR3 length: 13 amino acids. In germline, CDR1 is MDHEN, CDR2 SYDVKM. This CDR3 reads CVSTTGKASPLHF. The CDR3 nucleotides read TGTGTCAGCACGACAGGGAAGGCTTCACCCCTCCACTTT. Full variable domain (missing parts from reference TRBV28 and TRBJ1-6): DVKVTQSSRYLVKRTGEKVFLECVQDMDHENMFWYRQDPGLGLRLIYFSYDVKMKEKGDIPEGYSVSREKKERFSLILESASTNQTSMYLCVSTTGKASPLHFGNGTRLTVT.

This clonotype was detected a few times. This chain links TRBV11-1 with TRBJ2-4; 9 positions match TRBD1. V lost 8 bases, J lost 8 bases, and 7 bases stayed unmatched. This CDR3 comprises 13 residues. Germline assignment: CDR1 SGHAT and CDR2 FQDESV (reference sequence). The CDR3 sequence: CASGGDRVDIQYF. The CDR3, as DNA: TGTGCCAGCGGGGGGGACAGGGTGGACATTCAGTACTTC.

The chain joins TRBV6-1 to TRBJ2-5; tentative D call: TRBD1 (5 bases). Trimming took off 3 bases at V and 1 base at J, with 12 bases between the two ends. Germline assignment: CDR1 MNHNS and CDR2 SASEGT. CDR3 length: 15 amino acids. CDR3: CASSEQPGFQETQYF. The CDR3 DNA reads TGTGCCAGCAGTGAGCAACCAGGGTTCCAAGAGACCCAGTACTTC.

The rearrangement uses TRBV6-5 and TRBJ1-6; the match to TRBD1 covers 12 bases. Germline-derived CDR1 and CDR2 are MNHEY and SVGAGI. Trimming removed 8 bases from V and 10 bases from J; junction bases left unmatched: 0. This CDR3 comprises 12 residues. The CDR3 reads CASGTGGSPLHF. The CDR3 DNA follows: TGTGCCAGCGGGACAGGGGGCTCACCCCTCCACTTT.

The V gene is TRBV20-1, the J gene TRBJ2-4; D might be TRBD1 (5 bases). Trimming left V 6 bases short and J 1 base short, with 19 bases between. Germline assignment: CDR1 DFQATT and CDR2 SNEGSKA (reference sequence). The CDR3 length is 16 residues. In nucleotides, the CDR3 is TGCAGTGCAATACAAGGGGCCCCTAGGGCCAAAAACATTCAGTACTTC. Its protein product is CSAIQGAPRAKNIQYF.

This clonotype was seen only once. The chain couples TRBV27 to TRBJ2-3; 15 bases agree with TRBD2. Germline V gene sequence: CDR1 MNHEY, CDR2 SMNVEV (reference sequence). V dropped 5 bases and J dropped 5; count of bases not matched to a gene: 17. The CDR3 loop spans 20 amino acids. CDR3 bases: TGTGCCAGCAGTCGAACGAAACCGGGGACTAGCGGGAGGACGGGAGATACGCAGTATTTT. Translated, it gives CASSRTKPGTSGRTGDTQYF.

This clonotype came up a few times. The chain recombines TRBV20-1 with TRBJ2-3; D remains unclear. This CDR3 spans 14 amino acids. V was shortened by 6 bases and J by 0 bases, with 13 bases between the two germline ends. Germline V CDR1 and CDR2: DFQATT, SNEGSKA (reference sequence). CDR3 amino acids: CSAPLGSSTDTQYF. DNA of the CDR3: TGCAGTGCCCCCCTCGGGTCAAGCACAGATACGCAGTATTTT.

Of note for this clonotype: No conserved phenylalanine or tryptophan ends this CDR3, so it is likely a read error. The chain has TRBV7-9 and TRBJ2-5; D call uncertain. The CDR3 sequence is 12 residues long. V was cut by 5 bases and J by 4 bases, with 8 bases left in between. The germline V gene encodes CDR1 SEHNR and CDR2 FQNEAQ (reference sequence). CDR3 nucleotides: TGTGCCAGCAGCCCTGTGTCAGAGACCCAGTACTCC. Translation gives CASSPVSETQYS.

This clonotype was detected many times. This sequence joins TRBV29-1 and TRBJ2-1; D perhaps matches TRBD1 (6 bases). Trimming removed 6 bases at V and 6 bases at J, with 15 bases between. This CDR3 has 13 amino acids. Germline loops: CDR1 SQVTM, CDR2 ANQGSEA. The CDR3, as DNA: TGCAGCGTGGGGGCAGGGTTGAGCAATGAGCAGTTCTTC. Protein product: CSVGAGLSNEQFF.

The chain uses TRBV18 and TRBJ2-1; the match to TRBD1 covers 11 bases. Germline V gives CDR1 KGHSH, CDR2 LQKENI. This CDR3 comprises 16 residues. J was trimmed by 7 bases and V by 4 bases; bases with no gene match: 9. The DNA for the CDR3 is TGTGCCAGCTCACTATTCGGACAGGGGGCGAGGAATGAGCAGTTCTTC. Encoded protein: CASSLFGQGARNEQFF. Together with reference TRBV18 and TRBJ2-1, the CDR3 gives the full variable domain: NAGVMQNPRHLVRRRGQEARLRCSPMKGHSHVYWYRQLPEEGLKFMVYLQKENIIDESGMPKERFSAEFPKEGPSILRIQQVVRGDSAAYFCASSLFGQGARNEQFFGPGTRLTVL.

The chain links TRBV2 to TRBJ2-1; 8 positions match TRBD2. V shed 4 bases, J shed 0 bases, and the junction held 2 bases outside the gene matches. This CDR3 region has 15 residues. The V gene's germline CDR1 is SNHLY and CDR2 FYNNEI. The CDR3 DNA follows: TGTGCCAGCAGTGCCAGCGGGAGCTCCTACAATGAGCAGTTCTTC. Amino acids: CASSASGSSYNEQFF.

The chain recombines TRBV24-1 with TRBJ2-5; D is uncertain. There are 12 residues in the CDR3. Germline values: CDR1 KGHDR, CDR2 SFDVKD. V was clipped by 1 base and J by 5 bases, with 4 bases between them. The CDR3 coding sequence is TGTGCCACCAGTGATTTAGAGGAGACCCAGTACTTC. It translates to CATSDLEETQYF.

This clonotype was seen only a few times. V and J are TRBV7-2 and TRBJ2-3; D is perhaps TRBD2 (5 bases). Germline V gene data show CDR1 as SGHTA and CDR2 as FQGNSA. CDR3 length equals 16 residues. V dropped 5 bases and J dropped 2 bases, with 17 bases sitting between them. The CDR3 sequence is CASSPREGSPTDTQYF. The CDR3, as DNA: TGTGCCAGCAGCCCCCGTGAGGGAAGCCCCACAGATACGCAGTATTTT.